The entry below gives a single T cell receptor (beta chain) sequence along with its context. Its cognate antigen is unknown. This entry is derived from a study of cytomegalovirus exposure and HLA in healthy donors. General observations from the study: Reportedly, a later analysis found an Asian-associated ancestry cluster had fewer N-insertions than the roughly 700-donor mean. Presence/absence analyses supposed approximately even sequencing depth among donors.

The primer mix had 60 Vbeta and 13 Jbeta primers. Some clones are missing from TCRdb's copy, which holds only in-frame ones; the method was immunoSEQ multiplex PCR. The top ten hold about 3.4% of the sample, which has some 160,000 clones, about 84% seen once. The TCR comes from a male donor in good health and CMV-seronegative. Sequencing was carried out using PBMCs.

CDR3 residues: CASSRQFSNQPQHF. The CDR3, as DNA: TGTGCCAGCAGCCGACAGTTTAGCAATCAGCCCCAGCATTTT. The chain has TRBV27 and TRBJ1-5, with D tentatively TRBD1 (5 bases). CDR1 MNHEY and CDR2 SMNVEV come from the germline V gene (reference sequence). This CDR3 contains 14 residues. V lost 6 bases, J lost 0 bases, and 9 bases lay in between.